Sequencing of this T cell receptor beta chain was carried out in a study of shared clonotypes between healthy human individuals. TCRdb keeps only in-frame clones here, not all; method: immunoSEQ multiplex PCR. The data show 640,000 or so clones, with roughly 78% seen just once and around 1.8% held by the top ten. This CDR3 contains 13 residues. The V and J ends lost 1 base and 16 bases respectively, with 17 bases between them. Germline lookup yields CDR1 LGHNT and CDR2 FRNRAP. The sequencing input was memory CD4+ T cells sorted from blood. As for subset: CD45RA-negative fraction. This clonotype was obtained from a woman under 40 in good health. The chain employs TRBV12-5 and TRBJ2-4, with D unresolved. In DNA form, the CDR3 reads TGTGCTAGTGGTTTGGGACGTTACAGCCATCAATACTTC. This gives the protein CASGLGRYSHQYF.